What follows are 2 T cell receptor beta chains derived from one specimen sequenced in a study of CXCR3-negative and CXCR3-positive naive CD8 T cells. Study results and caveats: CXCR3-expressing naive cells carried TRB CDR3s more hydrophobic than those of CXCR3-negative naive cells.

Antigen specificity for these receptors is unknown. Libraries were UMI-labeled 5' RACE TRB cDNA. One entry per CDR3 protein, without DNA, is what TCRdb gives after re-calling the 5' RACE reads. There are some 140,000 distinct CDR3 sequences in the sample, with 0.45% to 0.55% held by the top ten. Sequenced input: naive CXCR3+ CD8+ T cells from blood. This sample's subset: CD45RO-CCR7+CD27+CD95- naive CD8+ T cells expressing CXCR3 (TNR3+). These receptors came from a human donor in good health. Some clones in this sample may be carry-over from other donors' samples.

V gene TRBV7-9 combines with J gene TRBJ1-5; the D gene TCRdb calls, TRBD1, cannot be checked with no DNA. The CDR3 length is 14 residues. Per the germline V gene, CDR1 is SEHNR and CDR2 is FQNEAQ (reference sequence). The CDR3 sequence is CASRGRDSNQPQHF.

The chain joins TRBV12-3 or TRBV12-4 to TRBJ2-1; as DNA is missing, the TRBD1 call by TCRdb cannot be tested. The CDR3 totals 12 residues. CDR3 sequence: CAAGRGANEQFF.